This T cell receptor (beta chain) comes out of a study of early T cells in non-severe SARS-CoV-2 infection. Study-wide context: Unsorted whole blood bulk RNA was sequenced, with unpaired chains. Study conclusions and caveats: There was a bias toward anti-spike CD8 responses in VDJdb matching, which missed private and CD4 specificities.

Individual cDNA molecules were tagged with unique molecular identifiers, the study reported. TCRdb called the 5' RACE reads again in MiXCR, with one record for every CDR3 protein. The table lists tens of thousands of distinct CDR3 sequences, over 9.5% of them singletons, with roughly 4.8% in the top ten. This clonotype was observed a handful of times. Its antigen is as yet unknown. V lost 6 bases, J lost 3 bases, and 3 bases lay in between. CDR1 and CDR2 (germline): MNHNY, SVGAGI (reference sequence). This CDR3 comprises 11 residues. This clonotype was sampled from an adult who was a healthcare worker with PCR-confirmed SARS-CoV-2 infection or an uninfected control (not recorded which). The rearrangement uses TRBV6-6 and TRBJ1-5; D ambiguous. Source material: whole blood. The CDR3 nucleotides read TGTGCCAGCAGGGACAATCAGCCCCAGCATTTT. Its translation is CASRDNQPQHF.